Listed here are 18 T cell receptor beta chains from one sample, sequenced in a study of T cells in Graves' hyperthyroidism and ophthalmopathy (dated by TCRdb to between 2018 and 2021). The receptor library was made with multiplex PCR. Sequencing took place on an Illumina HiSeq 2000. The TCR beta CDR3 regions were amplified from the RNA transcripts. For the first round of RT-PCR on the TCR CDR3, the HTBI primer set was used together with the Qiagen OneStep RT-PCR kit. Using fastp at Q25 and MiXCR, TCRdb reprocessed the public reads and kept productive beta chains. For every CDR3 protein sequence, its rows merge into one entry that carries the most common genes and DNA. Present in this sample are 500,000 to 600,000 distinct CDR3 sequences, 15% to 20% of which were seen just once. Of the sample, over 45% falls within the top ten clones. Sequenced: blood. The receptor source for this set is a man aged 35 to 55 with Graves' ophthalmopathy.

This rearrangement joins TRBV27 to TRBJ2-1, with 10 bases fitting TRBD2. The CDR3 runs 16 residues. The germline gives CDR1 MNHEY, CDR2 SMNVEV (reference sequence). V shed 4 bases and J 5 bases; nucleotides not matched to a gene: 8. The CDR3 nucleotides read TGTGCCAGCAGTTCAGGGGCTAGCGGGAGAGACAATGAGCAGTTCTTC. It yields the protein CASSSGASGRDNEQFF.

The sample holds many counts of this clonotype. V gene TRBV28 combines with J gene TRBJ2-3; 7 nucleotides match TRBD2. The CDR3 spans 14 residues. Germline assignment: CDR1 MDHEN and CDR2 SYDVKM. Trimming cost V 8 bases and J 1 base; bases outside gene matches: 6. DNA of the CDR3: TGTGCCAGCTGTGGGAGGGCCCGCACAGATACGCAGTATTTT. It is translated as CASCGRARTDTQYF.

The chain employs TRBV10-3 and TRBJ1-5, with 10 bases lining up with TRBD1. Germline CDR1 and CDR2: ENHRY and SYGVKD. CDR3 size: 15 residues. J gave up 6 bases and V 4 bases, and 6 bases lay outside the gene matches. CDR3 in amino acids: CAISGGQGRGQPQHF. The CDR3 region has the DNA TGTGCCATCAGTGGGGGACAGGGGAGGGGTCAGCCCCAGCATTTT.

This clonotype occurred many times. This chain joins TRBV7-9 and TRBJ2-3; TRBD1 agrees at 7 bases. Germline values: CDR1 SEHNR, CDR2 FQNEAQ (reference sequence). Trimming removed 5 bases from V and 0 bases from J; junction bases left unmatched: 8. The CDR3 spans 16 residues. The CDR3 protein is CASSGRGQTSTDTQYF. The CDR3 DNA reads TGTGCCAGCAGCGGACGGGGACAGACCAGCACAGATACGCAGTATTTT.

This clonotype has just a few counts. The chain uses TRBV6-1 and TRBJ1-1; D gene unclear. The V end was cut by 5 bases, the J end by 1 base, with 11 bases between. Germline loops: CDR1 MNHNS, CDR2 SASEGT. CDR3 length: 14 amino acids. Here the CDR3 DNA reads TGTGCCAGCAGTCCCTCGGGGTGGAACACTGAAGCTTTCTTT. It codes for CASSPSGWNTEAFF.

The CDR3 region is CASSFRAGSSYEQYF. The CDR3 nucleotides are TGTGCCAGCAGCTTCCGAGCGGGGAGCTCCTACGAGCAGTACTTC. The chain is built from TRBV9 and TRBJ2-7; 7 bases line up with TRBD2. This CDR3 comprises 15 residues. Trimming took 4 bases from V and 0 from J; bases not matched to a gene: 7. Per germline, CDR1 SGDLS and CDR2 YYNGEE.

This clonotype was picked up many times. At one end the junction does not follow the germline gene, possibly because of a read error. V usage is TRBV20-1 and J usage is TRBJ2-7, with a possible D match to TRBD2 (6 bases). Germline CDR1 reads DFQATT; CDR2 reads SNEGSKA (reference sequence). The CDR3 extends over 14 amino acids. CDR3 loop: CSARVGGGVHEQYF. The DNA of the CDR3 is TGCAGTGCCAGAGTAGGCGGCGGGGTCCACGAGCAGTACTTC.

A word on this clonotype: A read error may explain this, as a much larger clone is one base away. V is TRBV11-1 and J is TRBJ2-2; D unresolved. Germline V gene lookup returns CDR1 SGHAT and CDR2 FQDESV (reference sequence). The V end lost 4 bases, the J end lost 4 bases, and 13 bases lay between the germline ends. The CDR3 is 15 residues long. This CDR3 reads CASSSDQQVTGELFF. Written as DNA, the CDR3 is TGTGCCAGCAGCTCGGATCAGCAGGTCACCGGGGAGCTGTTTTTT. The variable domain in full, with the rest retrieved from reference TRBV11-1 and TRBJ2-2, is EAEVAQSPRYKITEKSQAVAFWCDPISGHATLYWYRQILGQGPELLVQFQDESVVDDSQLPKDRFSAERLKGVDSTLKIQPAELGDSAMYLCASSSDQQVTGELFFGEGSRLTVL.

V and J are TRBV6-1 and TRBJ2-4, with a tentative D call TRBD1 (6 bases). Germline V gene lookup returns CDR1 MNHNS and CDR2 SASEGT. Trimming left V 6 bases short and J 9 bases short, with 15 bases between. The CDR3 loop spans 13 amino acids. The CDR3 DNA follows: TGTGCCAGCAGACCGGACAGTGTTGGCATTCAGTACTTC. Protein sequence: CASRPDSVGIQYF.

The J gene is TRBJ1-4, the V gene TRBV6-1, with D possibly TRBD1 on 5 matching bases. This CDR3 is built from 13 residues. From germline, CDR1 is MNHNS and CDR2 SASEGT. Trimming pared 6 bases from V and 1 base from J, leaving 6 bases between. CDR3 loop: CASRGGTNEKLFF. The CDR3 nucleotides are TGTGCCAGCAGGGGGGGAACTAATGAAAAACTGTTTTTT.

The chain uses TRBV6-1 and TRBJ1-2; perhaps TRBD1 as D (5 bases). From germline, CDR1 is MNHNS and CDR2 SASEGT. V was pared by 5 bases and J by 5 bases, with 18 bases between. This CDR3 comprises 15 residues. The CDR3 sequence: CASSQGASLNYGYTF. The CDR3 bases are TGTGCCAGCAGTCAGGGCGCCTCTTTAAATTATGGCTACACCTTC.

V gene TRBV12-3 or TRBV12-4 combines with J gene TRBJ2-7, with D tentatively TRBD2 (5 bases). This CDR3 comprises 15 residues. With 4 bases removed from V and 7 bases from J, the gap between germline ends came to 20 bases. The CDR3 region is CASSSGDYSPREQYF. CDR3 DNA: TGTGCCAGCAGTTCCGGAGACTATTCGCCTCGGGAGCAGTACTTC.

The chain recombines TRBV10-3 with TRBJ2-5; 11 nucleotides match TRBD2. V shed 2 bases, J shed 5 bases, and the junction held 4 bases outside the gene matches. The CDR3 loop spans 15 amino acids. The germline gives CDR1 ENHRY, CDR2 SYGVKD. The CDR3 DNA sequence: TGTGCCATCAGTGAGCGTGCTAGCGGGGGGGAGACCCAGTACTTC. Protein product: CAISERASGGETQYF.

This clonotype came up many times. The chain couples TRBV2 to TRBJ2-3; D is undetermined. This CDR3 has 12 amino acids. Trimming removed 1 base from V and 7 bases from J, with 6 bases in between. Germline V gives CDR1 SNHLY, CDR2 FYNNEI. Here the CDR3 reads CASSEGRYTQYF. The CDR3 DNA reads TGTGCCAGCAGTGAAGGACGGTATACGCAGTATTTT.

This clonotype has at least ten counts. This chain links TRBV27 with TRBJ2-7, with D perhaps TRBD2 (6 bases). The germline CDR1 and CDR2 sequences are MNHEY and SMNVEV (reference sequence). The ends were cut back, 1 base at V and 5 bases at J, with 12 bases in the middle. The CDR3 totals 14 residues. CDR3 residues: CASSLLGGADEQYF. The CDR3 DNA is TGTGCCAGCAGTTTATTGGGGGGAGCAGACGAGCAGTACTTC.

V gene TRBV7-8 combines with J gene TRBJ2-1, with 7 bases identical to TRBD1. The CDR3 has 13 residues. The germline V gene encodes CDR1 SGHVS and CDR2 FQNEAQ. V shed 4 bases and J 7 bases; nucleotides not matched to a gene: 4. The CDR3 region has the DNA TGTGCCAGCAGCTCCCCACAGGGGAATGAGCAGTTCTTC. It is translated as CASSSPQGNEQFF.

This clonotype was counted between two and nine times. The CDR3 bases are TGTGCCAGCAGCATCCAAGAGTATGGCTACACCTTC. As protein: CASSIQEYGYTF. V usage is TRBV7-9 and J usage is TRBJ1-2; the D is unclear. Trimming removed 5 bases from V and 5 bases from J, with 9 bases in between. The CDR3 covers 12 residues. CDR1 SEHNR and CDR2 FQNEAQ come from the germline V gene (reference sequence).

In its sample, this clonotype was seen a few times. V usage is TRBV20-1 and J usage is TRBJ1-5; D not resolved. CDR1 DFQATT and CDR2 SNEGSKA come from the germline V gene (reference sequence). The CDR3 is made up of 14 amino acids. The germline V and J ends were trimmed by 2 bases and 1 base, with 9 bases remaining between them. Written as DNA, the CDR3 is TGCAGTGCTAGAAGACTCGGGAGCAATCAGCCCCAGCATTTT. The encoded protein is CSARRLGSNQPQHF.